Sequencing of this T cell receptor (beta chain) was carried out in a study of identical twins. This clonotype has at least ten counts. Trimming removed 0 bases from V and 2 bases from J, with 11 bases in between. Germline V gene data show CDR1 as SGHDT and CDR2 as YYEEEE. CDR3 length: 16 residues. Each CDR3 protein is one row after TCRdb ran MiXCR on the 5' RACE reads. The table lists about 720,000 distinct CDR3 sequences, roughly 18% of them singletons, with about an eighth in the top ten. These sequences were also reported in another study, on T cells expressing NK-cell markers.

This clonotype was sampled from a woman under 30 in good health. V gene TRBV5-6 combines with J gene TRBJ2-2; D remains ambiguous. Material for sequencing was PBMCs. The DNA of the CDR3 is TGTGCCAGCAGCTTGGGGGCCGGAGTTAACACCGGGGAGCTGTTTTTT. It codes for CASSLGAGVNTGELFF.